This TCR beta chain was documented in a study of shared clonotypes between healthy human individuals. V shed 6 bases, J shed 0 bases, and the junction held 7 bases outside the gene matches. Germline CDR1 SQVTM, CDR2 ANQGSEA. The CDR3 runs to 14 residues. Here immunoSEQ multiplex PCR was the method, and the copy in TCRdb shows in-frame clones only, minus some. The data show 1.4 million to 1.5 million clones, 96% seen once. This receptor was identified in a man in his thirties or forties in good health. Sequencing was done on a sample of naive CD4+ T cells sorted from blood. Subset reported: CD45RA+ positively selected. This chain connects TRBV29-1 to TRBJ2-7; 8 positions match TRBD2. The CDR3, as DNA: TGCAGCGTCGCGGGGGGACGCACCTCCTACGAGCAGTACTTC. This translates into CSVAGGRTSYEQYF.